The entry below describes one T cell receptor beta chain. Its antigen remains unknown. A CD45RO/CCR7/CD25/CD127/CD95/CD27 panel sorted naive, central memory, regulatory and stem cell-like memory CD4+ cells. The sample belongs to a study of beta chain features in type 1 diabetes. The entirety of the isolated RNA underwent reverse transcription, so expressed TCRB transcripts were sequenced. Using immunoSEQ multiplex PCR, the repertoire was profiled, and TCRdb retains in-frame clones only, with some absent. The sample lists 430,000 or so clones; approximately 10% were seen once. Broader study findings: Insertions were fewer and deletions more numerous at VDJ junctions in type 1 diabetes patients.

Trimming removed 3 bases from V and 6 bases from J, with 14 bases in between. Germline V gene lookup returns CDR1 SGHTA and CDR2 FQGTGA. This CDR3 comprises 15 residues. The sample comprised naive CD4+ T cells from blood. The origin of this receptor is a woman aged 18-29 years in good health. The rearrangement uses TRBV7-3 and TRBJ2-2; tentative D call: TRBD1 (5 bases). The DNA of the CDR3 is TGTGCCAGCAGCTTCTCCCAGGGCTTCCCCGGGGAGCTGTTTTTT. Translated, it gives CASSFSQGFPGELFF.